These 2 T cell receptor beta chains originate from one sample sequenced in a study of regulatory T cells in long-lasting Graves disease. Researchers made TCR beta libraries by using iRepertoire HTBI primers and running Arm-PCR on CDR3 regions. TCRdb analysed the multiplex PCR reads with MiXCR anew, one entry per CDR3 protein. The sample includes about 660,000 distinct CDR3 sequences, 25% to 35% of them seen just once. Time point defined: persistent/refractory GD, antithyroid drugs over 5 years with positive TRAb. RNA from PBMCs was the source of the TCR library. This material consisted of peripheral blood mononuclear cells (PBMCs), taken when the disease was refractory, from a patient treated with antithyroid drugs. These receptors were obtained from a female donor with Graves disease.

This clonotype was recorded many times. The chain joins TRBV6-1 to TRBJ2-2; 10 bases map to TRBD2. V gave up 8 bases and J gave up 7 bases; unmatched junction bases: 10. The CDR3 consists of 15 residues. The germline V gene encodes CDR1 MNHNS and CDR2 SASEGT. CDR3 region: CASSPSGSYGGELFF. For the CDR3, the DNA is TGTGCCAGCTCTCCTAGCGGGAGTTATGGCGGGGAGCTGTTTTTT.

This rearrangement joins TRBV6-1 to TRBJ1-6; TRBD1 might be the D (5 bases). There are 14 residues in the CDR3. Germline loops: CDR1 MNHNS, CDR2 SASEGT. Trimming removed 6 bases at V and 10 bases at J, with 16 bases between. The CDR3 nucleotides are TGTGCCAGCAGGCTGCAGGGTAACCCCTCACCCCTCCACTTT. It is translated as CASRLQGNPSPLHF.